The present TCR beta chain was sequenced within a study of blood T cells in healthy people across ages. Germline V lookup: CDR1 DFQATT, CDR2 SNEGSKA (reference sequence). The CDR3 totals 13 residues. V was pared by 6 bases and J by 5 bases, with 3 bases of the junction left unmatched. Study conclusions and caveats: Diversity of TCR beta per million T cells declined in a roughly linear way with age. Both higher diversity and more naive CD4+ cells marked long-lived donors when set against aged donors.

Per individual sample, total RNA of at least 5 micrograms was extracted. This clonotype was seen only once. Its cognate antigen is unknown. Then a second PCR, running about 6 to 11 cycles, was carried out with a sample-barcoded 5' primer and a J-beta primer mix. TCRdb re-derived calls from the 5' RACE reads in MiXCR, one entry per CDR3 protein. The sample lists 500,000 to 700,000 distinct CDR3 sequences, roughly 31% occurring once. The chain links TRBV20-1 to TRBJ2-4, with 11 bases that match TRBD2. This TCR derives from a woman older than 75 in good health. Material: blood. The DNA for the CDR3 is TGCAGTGCGGAGGGACTAGCGGAAAACATTCAGTACTTC. This sequence encodes CSAEGLAENIQYF.